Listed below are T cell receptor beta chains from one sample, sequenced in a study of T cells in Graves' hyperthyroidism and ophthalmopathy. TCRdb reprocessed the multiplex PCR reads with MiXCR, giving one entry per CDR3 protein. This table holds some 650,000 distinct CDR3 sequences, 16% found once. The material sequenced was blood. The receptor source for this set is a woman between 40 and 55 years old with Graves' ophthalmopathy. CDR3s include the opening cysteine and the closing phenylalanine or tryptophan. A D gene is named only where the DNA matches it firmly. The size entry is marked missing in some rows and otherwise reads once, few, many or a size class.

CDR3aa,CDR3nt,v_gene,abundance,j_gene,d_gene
CASSIGTSGQETQYF,TGTGCCAGTAGTATCGGGACTAGCGGGCAAGAGACCCAGTACTTC,TRBV19,-,TRBJ2-5,TRBD2
CSASLASGGEQFF,TGCAGTGCTTCTTTAGCCAGTGGGGGTGAGCAGTTCTTC,TRBV20-1,many,TRBJ2-1,-
CSARKASNQPQHF,TGCAGTGCTAGAAAGGCTAGCAATCAGCCCCAGCATTTT,TRBV20-1,-,TRBJ1-5,-
CASSIGGLAGRYEQYF,TGTGCCAGCAGTATTGGGGGACTAGCGGGGAGGTACGAGCAGTACTTC,TRBV28,few,TRBJ2-7,TRBD2
CASSPLGTAKETQYF,TGTGCCAGCTCACCACTCGGGACTGCAAAAGAGACCCAGTACTTC,TRBV18,many,TRBJ2-5,-
CASSLGLPSNSPLHF,TGTGCCAGCAGCTTAGGGCTTCCGAGTAATTCACCCCTCCACTTT,TRBV7-8,-,TRBJ1-6,-
CASRVGPLYNSPLHF,TGTGCCAGCAGAGTAGGGCCTCTTTATAATTCACCCCTCCACTTT,TRBV27,-,TRBJ1-6,-
CAISSRGDSGNQPQHF,TGTGCCATCAGTTCTAGAGGGGATAGTGGCAATCAGCCCCAGCATTTT,TRBV10-3,-,TRBJ1-5,-
CASSSNTGTKETQYF,TGTGCCAGCAGCTCAAATACCGGGACTAAAGAGACCCAGTACTTC,TRBV11-1,many,TRBJ2-5,TRBD2
CASSFTSGGRETQYF,TGTGCCAGCAGCTTTACTAGCGGGGGTCGGGAGACCCAGTACTTC,TRBV11-2,many,TRBJ2-5,TRBD2
CASSYPDMPFNQPQHF,TGTGCCAGCAGTTACCCGGACATGCCCTTCAATCAGCCCCAGCATTTT,TRBV6-2/TRBV6-3,many,TRBJ1-5,-
CASSPGPGTKETQYF,TGCGCCAGCAGCCCTGGGCCCGGGACGAAAGAGACCCAGTACTTC,TRBV5-1,-,TRBJ2-5,-
CSATRAGGDEQFF,TGCAGTGCTACCCGCGCGGGAGGGGATGAGCAGTTCTTC,TRBV20-1,-,TRBJ2-1,TRBD2
CASSMGQGQETQYF,TGTGCCAGTAGTATGGGACAGGGCCAAGAGACCCAGTACTTC,TRBV19,-,TRBJ2-5,TRBD1
CASSSSGGATKTQYF,TGTGCCAGCAGCTCAAGCGGGGGGGCCACGAAGACCCAGTACTTC,TRBV2,many,TRBJ2-5,TRBD2
CASSPRDPETYEQFF,TGTGCCAGCAGTCCCCGGGACCCCGAAACTTATGAGCAGTTCTTC,TRBV27,many,TRBJ2-1,-
CSARGTGQLNTEAFF,TGCAGTGCTAGAGGAACGGGACAGTTGAACACTGAAGCTTTCTTT,TRBV20-1,-,TRBJ1-1,TRBD1
CASSLLGRGAEAFF,TGTGCCAGCAGTTTACTGGGTAGGGGAGCTGAAGCTTTCTTT,TRBV12-3/TRBV12-4,many,TRBJ1-1,-
CASNLREGHNEQFF,TGCGCCAGCAATTTGCGGGAGGGCCACAATGAGCAGTTCTTC,TRBV5-1,-,TRBJ2-1,TRBD2
CASKFRDYNQPQHF,TGTGCCAGTAAATTCCGGGACTACAATCAGCCCCAGCATTTT,TRBV19,-,TRBJ1-5,-
CASSLSGREGRSEQYF,TGTGCCAGCAGTTTATCGGGGAGGGAGGGCCGAAGCGAGCAGTACTTC,TRBV27,-,TRBJ2-7,TRBD2
CSAIRGSQTNEKLFF,TGCAGTGCCATCAGGGGCTCCCAAACTAATGAAAAACTGTTTTTT,TRBV20-1,-,TRBJ1-4,-
CSVETSGLATQYF,TGCAGCGTTGAAACTAGCGGCCTGGCTACGCAGTATTTT,TRBV29-1,few,TRBJ2-3,TRBD2
CASSLGLAGVGEQFF,TGTGCCAGCAGCTTGGGGCTAGCGGGAGTAGGTGAGCAGTTCTTC,TRBV7-8,many,TRBJ2-1,TRBD2